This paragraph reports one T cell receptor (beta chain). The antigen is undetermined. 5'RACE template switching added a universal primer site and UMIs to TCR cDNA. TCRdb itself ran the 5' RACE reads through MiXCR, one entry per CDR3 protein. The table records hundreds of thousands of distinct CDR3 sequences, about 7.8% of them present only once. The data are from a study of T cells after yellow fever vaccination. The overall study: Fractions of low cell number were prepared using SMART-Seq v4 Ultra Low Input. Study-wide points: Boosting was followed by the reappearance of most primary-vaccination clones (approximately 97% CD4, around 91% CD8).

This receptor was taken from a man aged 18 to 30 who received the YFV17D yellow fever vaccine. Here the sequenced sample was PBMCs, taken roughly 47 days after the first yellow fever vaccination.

CDR3 residues: CASSLGEGLYTQYF. The CDR3, as DNA: TGTGCCAGCAGCCTCGGGGAGGGTCTTTATACGCAGTATTTT. V gene TRBV7-6 combines with J gene TRBJ2-3; 7 bases line up with TRBD2. Germline V gene data show CDR1 as SGHVS and CDR2 as FNYEAQ. V was clipped by 5 bases and J by 7 bases; unmatched bases: 9. This CDR3 has 14 amino acids.